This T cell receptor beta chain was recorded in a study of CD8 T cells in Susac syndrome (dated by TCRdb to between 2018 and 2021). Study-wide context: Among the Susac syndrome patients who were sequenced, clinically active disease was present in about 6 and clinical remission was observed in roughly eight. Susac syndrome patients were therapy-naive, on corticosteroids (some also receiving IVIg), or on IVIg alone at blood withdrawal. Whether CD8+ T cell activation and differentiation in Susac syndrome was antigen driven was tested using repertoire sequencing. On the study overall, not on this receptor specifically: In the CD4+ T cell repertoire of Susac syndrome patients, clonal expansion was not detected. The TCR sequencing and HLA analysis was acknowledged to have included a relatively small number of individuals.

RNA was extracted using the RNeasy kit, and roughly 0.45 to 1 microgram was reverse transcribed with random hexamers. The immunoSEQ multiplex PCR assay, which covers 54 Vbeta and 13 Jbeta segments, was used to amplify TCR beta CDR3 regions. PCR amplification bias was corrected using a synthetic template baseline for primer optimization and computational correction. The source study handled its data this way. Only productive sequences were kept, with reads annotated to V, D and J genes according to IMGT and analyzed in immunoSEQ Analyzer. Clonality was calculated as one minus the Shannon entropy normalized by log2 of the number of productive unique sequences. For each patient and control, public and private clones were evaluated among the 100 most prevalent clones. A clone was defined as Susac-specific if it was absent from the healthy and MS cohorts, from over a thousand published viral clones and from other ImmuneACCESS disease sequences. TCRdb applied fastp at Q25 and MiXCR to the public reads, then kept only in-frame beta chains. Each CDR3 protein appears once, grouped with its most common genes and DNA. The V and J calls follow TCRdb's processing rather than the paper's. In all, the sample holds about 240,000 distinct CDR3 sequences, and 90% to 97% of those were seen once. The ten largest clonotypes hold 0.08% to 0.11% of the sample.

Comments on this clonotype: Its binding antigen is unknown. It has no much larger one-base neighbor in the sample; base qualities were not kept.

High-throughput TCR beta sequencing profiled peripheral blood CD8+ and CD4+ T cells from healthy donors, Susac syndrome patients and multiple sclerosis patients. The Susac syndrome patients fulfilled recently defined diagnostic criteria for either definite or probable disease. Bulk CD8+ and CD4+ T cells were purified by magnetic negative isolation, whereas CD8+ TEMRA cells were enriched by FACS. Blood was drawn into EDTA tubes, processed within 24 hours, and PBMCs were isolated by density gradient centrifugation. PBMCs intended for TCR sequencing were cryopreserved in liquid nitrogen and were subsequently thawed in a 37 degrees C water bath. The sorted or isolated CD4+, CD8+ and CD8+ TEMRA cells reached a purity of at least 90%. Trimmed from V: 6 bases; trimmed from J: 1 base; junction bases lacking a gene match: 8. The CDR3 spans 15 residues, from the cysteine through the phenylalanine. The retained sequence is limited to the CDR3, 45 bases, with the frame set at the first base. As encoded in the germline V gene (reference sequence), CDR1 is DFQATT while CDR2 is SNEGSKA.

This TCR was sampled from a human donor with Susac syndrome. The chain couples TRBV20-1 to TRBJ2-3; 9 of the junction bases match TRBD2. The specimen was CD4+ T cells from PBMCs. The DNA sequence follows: TGCAGTGCCAGTGTGCGGGAGGGGGGCACAGATACGCAGTATTTT. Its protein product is CSASVREGGTDTQYF.